The 32 T cell receptor beta chains presented below share a single source sample, sequenced in a study of graft-versus-host responses after intestinal transplantation. Graft samples were processed, releasing intraepithelial and lamina propria lymphocytes. This table comes from immunoSEQ multiplex PCR, and its TCRdb copy is limited to in-frame clones, with some not included. The table records thousands of clones, 80% to 90% of them present only once. The source was ileum tissue, collected nearly 310 days after intestinal transplant. The source of these receptors is a human patient who received an intestinal transplant, so some T cells may come from the graft donor.

The chain uses TRBV6-1 and TRBJ1-2; TRBD1 aligns across 10 bases. CDR1 is MNHNS, CDR2 SASEGT, per germline. CDR3 length: 14 residues. V was pared by 1 base and J by 4 bases, with 0 bases of the junction left unmatched. CDR3 residues: CASSEGTGGYGYTF. Written as DNA, the CDR3 is TGTGCCAGCAGTGAAGGGACAGGGGGCTATGGCTACACCTTC.

Here the CDR3 DNA reads TGTCGCGGGAGCAATGAGCAGTTCTTC. Its protein is CRGSNEQFF. The rearrangement joins TRBV19 to TRBJ2-1; 7 bases are a match to TRBD2. The CDR3 runs to 9 residues. The germline V gene has CDR1 LNHDA and CDR2 SQIVND (reference sequence).

This clone was picked up a small number of times. This sequence joins TRBV27 and TRBJ2-1, with 7 bases lining up with TRBD2. This CDR3 has 15 residues. Unmatched junction bases numbered 5, after V lost 0 bases and J lost 6 bases. The germline CDR1 and CDR2 sequences are MNHEY and SMNVEV (reference sequence). The CDR3 loop is CASSLSGLAGNEQFF. Here the CDR3 DNA reads TGTGCCAGCAGTTTATCCGGATTAGCGGGCAATGAGCAGTTCTTC.

V is TRBV7-3 and J is TRBJ1-1; 8 nucleotides align to TRBD1. V shed 3 bases, J shed 4 bases, and the junction held 1 base outside the gene matches. This CDR3 comprises 13 residues. The germline V gene encodes CDR1 SGHTA and CDR2 FQGTGA. The CDR3: CASSFDRGTEAFF. CDR3 coding DNA: TGTGCCAGCAGCTTTGACAGGGGCACTGAAGCTTTCTTT.

The chain employs TRBV7-2 and TRBJ1-5; maybe TRBD1 (6 bases). The CDR3 spans 13 residues. The germline gives CDR1 SGHTA, CDR2 FQGNSA. Deletions cut 6 bases from V and 4 bases from J, with 10 bases between. This CDR3 reads CASSTQGNQPQHF. CDR3 in DNA: TGTGCCAGCAGTACACAGGGTAATCAGCCCCAGCATTTT.

This chain uses TRBV10-2 with TRBJ1-2, with 7 nucleotides matching TRBD1. CDR1 WSHSY and CDR2 SAAADI come from the germline V gene. This CDR3 is 13 amino acids long. The trim removed 3 bases at V and 8 bases at J, leaving 6 bases unmatched. DNA of the CDR3: TGCGCCAGCAGTGAAGACAGGGCAGGAGGCTACACCTTC. This sequence encodes CASSEDRAGGYTF.

This clone has just one count. This chain joins TRBV6-4 and TRBJ2-6; tentatively, D is TRBD2 (6 bases). Per germline, CDR1 MRHNA and CDR2 SNTAGT. The CDR3 length is 17 residues. Trimming removed 4 bases from V and 0 bases from J, with 13 bases in between. CDR3 DNA: TGTGCCAGCAGTGCCGGGACTCATAGCTCTGGGGCCAACGTCCTGACTTTC. It is translated as CASSAGTHSSGANVLTF.

The rearrangement links TRBV12-5 to TRBJ2-1; either TRBD1 or TRBD2 may supply D (5 bases each). The germline CDR1 and CDR2 sequences are LGHNT and FRNRAP. The CDR3 extends over 18 amino acids. V was pared by 4 bases and J by 3 bases, with 22 bases between. CDR3 coding DNA: TGTGCTAGTGGTTGGACGCCTACAGGACTGTATATCTACAATGAGCAGTTCTTC. This gives the protein CASGWTPTGLYIYNEQFF.

This clone was seen once. The chain carries TRBV7-6 and TRBJ2-1; D gene uncertain. CDR3 length: 16 residues. Germline loops: CDR1 SGHVS, CDR2 FNYEAQ. Trimming cost V 3 bases and J 0 bases, with 12 bases left between them. CDR3 nucleotide sequence: TGTGCCAGCAGCTTTGGGTTCAGGAGCTCCTACAATGAGCAGTTCTTC. Protein product: CASSFGFRSSYNEQFF. Full variable domain (rest looked up from reference TRBV7-6 and TRBJ2-1): GAGVSQSPRYKVTKRGQDVALRCDPISGHVSLYWYRQALGQGPEFLTYFNYEAQQDKSGLPNDRFSAERPEGSISTLTIQRTEQRDSAMYRCASSFGFRSSYNEQFFGPGTRLTVL.

V usage is TRBV6-1 and J usage is TRBJ2-2, with D possibly called TRBD1 or TRBD2 (5 bases each). The germline V and J ends were trimmed by 0 bases and 3 bases, with 5 bases remaining between them. The CDR3 contains 14 residues. The V gene's germline CDR1 is MNHNS and CDR2 SASEGT. CDR3 sequence (DNA): TGTGCCAGCAGTGAAGCGGGGGACACCGGGGAGCTGTTTTTT. Protein sequence: CASSEAGDTGELFF.

This clone was recorded only once. The CDR3 sequence: CASSYNYGYTF. The CDR3 DNA sequence: TGTGCCAGCAGTTACAACTATGGCTACACCTTC. The chain links TRBV6-5 to TRBJ1-2; D gene unclear. V was pared by 2 bases and J by 2 bases, with 0 bases between. Germline CDR1 and CDR2: MNHEY and SVGAGI. There are 11 residues in the CDR3.

The rearrangement uses TRBV13 and TRBJ1-1; D may be TRBD1 (6 bases). Germline CDR1 is PRHDT and CDR2 is FYEKMQ (reference sequence). V lost 6 bases to trimming and J lost 5 bases, with 19 bases between them. The CDR3 is 15 amino acids. The CDR3, as DNA: TGTGCCAGCAGTCTTCAAATGGGGGGGCGGACTGAAGCTTTCTTT. The encoded protein is CASSLQMGGRTEAFF.

This chain links TRBV5-1 with TRBJ2-7; perhaps TRBD1 as D (5 bases). Germline V gene lookup returns CDR1 SGHRS and CDR2 YFSETQ. V lost 4 bases to trimming and J lost 1 base, with 12 bases between them. The CDR3 is 14 amino acids. The CDR3: CASSHRTGSYEQYF. CDR3 bases: TGCGCCAGCAGCCACAGGACGGGTTCCTACGAGCAGTACTTC.

About this clone: The limits of the CDR3 on the DNA are not certain, so only TCRdb's listed CDR3 is given. The chain employs TRBV12-1 and TRBJ2-1; TRBD2 reflects the table's D call only, with no check against the DNA. TRBV12-1 is noted as a pseudogene. The CDR3 region is 18 residues in length, termini included. The CDR3: CASSFAQGSGSRGDEQFF.

The chain links TRBV5-1 to TRBJ2-5; perhaps TRBD2 as D (5 bases). The CDR3 has 12 residues. CDR1 is SGHRS, CDR2 YFSETQ, per germline. The ends were cut back, 4 bases at V and 2 bases at J, with 6 bases in the middle. The DNA for the CDR3 is TGCGCCAGCAGCCCGGGGCAAGAGACCCAGTACTTC. Amino acid sequence: CASSPGQETQYF.

This chain links TRBV7-3 with TRBJ2-1; 9 positions match TRBD2. Trimming cost V 1 base and J 4 bases; bases outside gene matches: 8. There are 17 residues in the CDR3. Germline CDR1 and CDR2: SGHTA and FQGTGA. The CDR3 here is CASSLSGRTSAYNEQFF. CDR3 bases: TGTGCCAGCAGCTTAAGTGGGAGGACTAGCGCTTACAATGAGCAGTTCTTC.

Regarding this clone: At one end, the junction sequence differs from germline, possibly due to a read error. The chain has TRBV10-3 and TRBJ1-2; D is unresolved. CDR3 length: 9 residues. CDR1 is ENHRY and CDR2 is SYGVKD in the germline V gene. The CDR3 spells CAITDKIFF. CDR3 nucleotides: TGTGCCATCACGGATAAAATATTCTTC.

This rearrangement joins TRBV2 to TRBJ1-2; no firm D call. The CDR3 covers 12 residues. The ends were cut back, 4 bases at V and 6 bases at J, with 9 bases in the middle. Germline V gene lookup returns CDR1 SNHLY and CDR2 FYNNEI. The CDR3 nucleotides read TGTGCCAGCAGTGTTACCGGGAATGGCTACACCTTC. Its protein is CASSVTGNGYTF.

The V call is TRBV19, the J call TRBJ2-6; D is perhaps TRBD1 (5 bases). This CDR3 has 16 residues. Trimming stripped 3 bases from V and 0 bases from J, with 9 bases between. Germline V gene lookup returns CDR1 LNHDA and CDR2 SQIVND (reference sequence). Here the CDR3 reads CASSMDQGSGANVLTF. The CDR3 region has the DNA TGTGCCAGTAGTATGGACCAGGGCTCTGGGGCCAACGTCCTGACTTTC.

V usage is TRBV5-1 and J usage is TRBJ2-7; D is undetermined. The CDR3 is 12 residues long. V was shortened by 3 bases and J by 3 bases, with 7 bases between the two germline ends. CDR1 and CDR2 from the germline V gene are SGHRS and YFSETQ. CDR3 amino acids: CASSSGNYEQYF. The CDR3 DNA sequence: TGCGCCAGCAGCTCGGGTAACTACGAGCAGTACTTC.

In DNA, the CDR3 is TGTGCCAGCAGTTTAGCGGGGCGCGAGCAGTTCTTC. It encodes CASSLAGREQFF. V and J are TRBV28 and TRBJ2-1, with a weak D call TRBD2 (6 bases). Germline V lookup: CDR1 MDHEN, CDR2 SYDVKM. This CDR3 spans 12 amino acids. V was pared by 2 bases and J by 10 bases, with 9 bases between.

The rearrangement uses TRBV4-3 and TRBJ2-5, with 11 bases identical to TRBD1. The CDR3 loop spans 14 amino acids. The germline gives CDR1 LGHNA, CDR2 YSLEER. Germline trimming cut 2 bases from V and 5 bases from J; bases unmatched to any gene: 1. Written as DNA, the CDR3 is TGCGCCAGCAGCCAAAGGACAGGGGGCGAGACCCAGTACTTC. Encoded protein: CASSQRTGGETQYF.

This sequence joins TRBV30 and TRBJ1-1; D not certain. CDR1 is GTSNPN, CDR2 SVGIG, per germline (reference sequence). The length of the CDR3 is 17 residues. Trimming shortened V by 6 bases and J by 1 base, and 24 bases separated the two germline ends. The CDR3 loop reads CACHGRTFPGWNTEAFF. The DNA for the CDR3 is TGTGCCTGCCACGGGAGGACCTTCCCCGGTTGGAACACTGAAGCTTTCTTT.

This chain links TRBV5-1 with TRBJ2-4; TRBD1 matches at 10 bases. The trim removed 4 bases at V and 8 bases at J, leaving 6 bases unmatched. The CDR3 is 14 residues long. Germline-derived CDR1 and CDR2 are SGHRS and YFSETQ. The CDR3 DNA is TGCGCCAGCAGCGAGACAGGGGGCGAGGACATTCAGTACTTC. Protein product: CASSETGGEDIQYF.

The J gene is TRBJ1-1, the V gene TRBV4-1; D gene ambiguous. CDR1 and CDR2 from the germline V gene are MGHRA and YSYEKL. V was cut by 1 base and J by 3 bases, with 18 bases left in between. The CDR3 loop spans 17 amino acids. CDR3 nucleotides: TGCGCCAGCAGCCAAGGGTGGTCGGGAGTCCAAGACACTGAAGCTTTCTTT. Amino acid sequence: CASSQGWSGVQDTEAFF.

V is TRBV9 and J is TRBJ1-2; 8 bases line up with TRBD1. The CDR3 loop spans 18 amino acids. Germline CDR1 and CDR2: SGDLS and YYNGEE. J lost 4 bases, V lost 4 bases, and 18 bases had no gene match. The CDR3: CASSSNDVGTGVIYGYTF. CDR3 nucleotide sequence: TGTGCCAGCAGCTCTAATGACGTCGGGACAGGCGTTATCTATGGCTACACCTTC.

The V gene is TRBV6-5, the J gene TRBJ1-3; 9 nucleotides agree with TRBD1. The germline CDR1 and CDR2 sequences are MNHEY and SVGAGI. Trimming removed 2 bases from V and 4 bases from J; junction bases left unmatched: 6. The CDR3 covers 16 residues. The CDR3 loop reads CASSYPTGGGGNTIYF. Here the CDR3 DNA reads TGTGCCAGCAGTTACCCAACAGGGGGCGGGGGAAACACCATATATTTT.

The chain couples TRBV28 to TRBJ1-1; 8 bases are a match to TRBD1. CDR3 length: 15 residues. Per the germline V gene, CDR1 is MDHEN and CDR2 is SYDVKM. The V gene end was trimmed by 4 bases and the J gene end by 1 base; junction bases not matched to a gene: 5. The CDR3 sequence: CASSSAGTGNTEAFF. In DNA, the CDR3 is TGTGCCAGCAGTTCGGCCGGGACAGGGAACACTGAAGCTTTCTTT.

The rearrangement links TRBV7-9 to TRBJ2-7, with D unclear. With 0 bases removed from V and 3 bases from J, the gap between germline ends came to 9 bases. The CDR3 totals 14 residues. Germline assignment: CDR1 SEHNR and CDR2 FQNEAQ (reference sequence). The CDR3 nucleotides are TGTGCCAGCAGCTTAGCGGGTCAGCTCTACGAGCAGTACTTC. Translated: CASSLAGQLYEQYF. The complete variable domain, with remaining parts taken from reference TRBV7-9 and TRBJ2-7, reads DTGVSQNPRHKITKRGQNVTFRCDPISEHNRLYWYRQTLGQGPEFLTYFQNEAQLEKSRLLSDRFSAERPKGSFSTLEIQRTEQGDSAMYLCASSLAGQLYEQYFGPGTRLTVT.

The J gene is TRBJ2-1, the V gene TRBV21-1. TRBV21-1 is annotated as a pseudogene. This CDR3 is 14 amino acids long. Here the CDR3 DNA reads TGTGCCAGCAGCAAAGTCTCTAGGGATGGTGAGCAGTTCTTC. Protein sequence: CASSKVSRDGEQFF.

This sequence joins TRBV5-1 and TRBJ1-1; TRBD1 matches at 12 bases. The CDR3 is made up of 22 amino acids. CDR1 is SGHRS and CDR2 is YFSETQ in the germline V gene. Losses at the gene ends were 0 bases for V and 0 bases for J; bases not matched to a gene: 18. This CDR3 reads CASSLVVGTGGRLIGMNTEAFF. In DNA form, the CDR3 reads TGCGCCAGCAGCTTGGTTGTCGGGACAGGGGGCCGGTTGATTGGAATGAACACTGAAGCTTTCTTT.

Only a few counts were recorded for this clone. The rearrangement uses TRBV6-1 and TRBJ1-3; no clear D gene. CDR1 is MNHNS and CDR2 is SASEGT in the germline V gene. The CDR3 extends over 15 amino acids. The germline V and J ends were trimmed by 0 bases and 0 bases, with 6 bases remaining between them. The CDR3 loop is CASSEALGSGNTIYF. CDR3 nucleotides: TGTGCCAGCAGTGAAGCGCTGGGCTCTGGAAACACCATATATTTT.